These T cell receptor beta chains were read from a single sample in a study of cytomegalovirus exposure and HLA in healthy donors. Generated by immunoSEQ multiplex PCR, the TCRdb table keeps only in-frame clones and is missing some. The sample holds 150,000 or so clones; more than 75% are singletons and the top ten take 7.5% to 9%. Specimen: PBMCs. All receptors derive from a young man in good health and CMV-seropositive. CDR3s include the opening cysteine and the closing phenylalanine or tryptophan. Fields, in order: CDR3 length, D gene, clone size, J gene, V gene, CDR3 DNA, CDR3 protein. A D gene is named only where the DNA matches it firmly. Size values are once, few and many counts, or a class for expanded clones, and some rows have none.

length: 13
D: -
size: -
J: TRBJ2-5
V: TRBV6-6
DNA: TGTGCCAGCAGTTCCATGAATCAGGAGACCCAGTACTTC
CDR3: CASSSMNQETQYF

length: 15
D: TRBD2
size: once
J: TRBJ2-7
V: TRBV6-5
DNA: TGTGCCAGCAGTGTAGGGACTAGCGGATTCTACGAGCAGTACTTC
CDR3: CASSVGTSGFYEQYF

length: 15
D: TRBD2
size: -
J: TRBJ2-5
V: TRBV30
DNA: TGTGCCTGGAGTCTTGCGGGAGGGCGCTTGGAGACCCAGTACTTC
CDR3: CAWSLAGGRLETQYF

length: 15
D: -
size: -
J: TRBJ2-7
V: TRBV9
DNA: TGTGCCAGCAGCTCCCGGTCGCGGGGAGAGGTAGGGCAGTACTTC
CDR3: CASSSRSRGEVGQYF

length: 15
D: TRBD1
size: once
J: TRBJ1-5
V: TRBV27
DNA: TGTGCCAGCAGGCGGGACAGGACTAGCAATCAGCCCCAGCATTTT
CDR3: CASRRDRTSNQPQHF

length: 14
D: -
size: -
J: TRBJ2-7
V: TRBV14
DNA: TGTGCCAGCAGCCTTGGCAGTTCCACCTACGAGCAGTACTTC
CDR3: CASSLGSSTYEQYF

length: 13
D: -
size: -
J: TRBJ2-3
V: TRBV10-3
DNA: TGTGCCATCAGTGAAGGGGGGGCAGATACGCAGTATTTT
CDR3: CAISEGGADTQYF

length: 14
D: TRBD2
size: -
J: TRBJ2-3
V: TRBV28
DNA: TGTGCCAGCAGTTTAGGACTAGCAACAGATACGCAGTATTTT
CDR3: CASSLGLATDTQYF

length: 14
D: -
size: once
J: TRBJ1-1
V: TRBV9
DNA: TGTGCCAGCAGCGCCGAGGCCTCTAACACTGAAGCTTTCTTT
CDR3: CASSAEASNTEAFF

length: 15
D: TRBD1
size: few
J: TRBJ2-1
V: TRBV4-3
DNA: TGCGCCAGCAGCCAATTACAGGGGGCAAACAATGAGCAGTTCTTC
CDR3: CASSQLQGANNEQFF